This section outlines one T cell receptor (beta chain) sequence together with its context. What it recognizes is unknown. The data derive from a study of shared clonotypes between healthy human individuals. At deep level, the assay was performed. Sequencing used immunoSEQ multiplex PCR; TCRdb keeps in-frame clones, though not all of them. The sample lists hundreds of thousands of clones; 95% were seen once. Notes on the study in general: Naive subsets typically showed greater estimated richness than memory subsets.

The CDR3 covers 15 residues. Trimming cost V 3 bases and J 8 bases; bases outside gene matches: 10. Germline CDR1 is SGHNT and CDR2 is YYREEE (reference sequence). As defined, naive CD8 cells were CD45RO-negative and positively selected for CCR7, with terminally differentiated effector memory CD45RA+ cells excluded. The rearrangement joins TRBV5-4 to TRBJ2-1, with 8 positions matching TRBD2. Sample: naive CD8+ T cells sorted from blood. The receptor was isolated from a woman in her thirties in good health. The chain's CDR3 is CASSSRGGLSDEQFF. CDR3 in DNA: TGTGCCAGCAGCTCCCGGGGGGGTCTTTCGGATGAGCAGTTCTTC.